The TCR beta chain described here comes from a study of Ad26.COV2.S vaccination and SARS-CoV-2 variants (dated by TCRdb to 2020 to 2023). With respect to the entire study: Vaccine-arm donors were drawn from COV1001, a multicentre, randomized, double-blind, placebo-controlled phase I-IIa trial of Ad26.COV2.S in healthy adults. Dosing of Ad26.COV2.S was intramuscular, at either 5x10^10 or 1x10^11 viral particles, delivered as one shot or as two shots spaced 56 days apart. Sequencing of the TCRbeta repertoire served to evaluate the specificity and breadth of SARS-CoV-2-reactive T cell receptors following Ad26.COV2.S vaccination. A total of roughly 30 samples were included in the TCR-sequenced set, comprising around 19 Ad26.COV2.S vaccine recipients, 5 placebo recipients and 8 SARS-CoV-2 convalescent individuals. Trial participants were randomized into five groups of five: low-dose or high-dose Ad26.COV2.S given once or twice, or placebo on both occasions. Investigators remained blinded to trial group allocation during experiments and outcome assessment.

Summary of the overall study and its limitations: The study was not powered for comparison of responses between vaccine doses or regimens. After vaccination, spike-specific CD8+ and CD4+ T cell responses were reported to show substantial breadth. Vaccine and placebo recipients had similar non-spike TCR breadth, a finding consistent with the vaccine containing only spike. Spike-specific TCR breadth was higher in Ad26.COV2.S recipients than in placebo recipients (P = 0.0014). According to the authors, total T cell responses may have been underestimated by the TCR breadth and depth analyses.

This clone was seen only once. The clone's antigen remains unknown. No qualities accompany the bases; no much larger clone lies one base away. The immunoSEQ Assay was used to sequence TCRbeta CDR3 regions. After extraction, genomic DNA underwent amplification by bias-controlled multiplex PCR, followed by high-throughput sequencing. As for the authors' bioinformatics: To quantify the absolute abundance of each unique TCRbeta CDR3 region, sequences were collapsed and filtered. T cell fraction was estimated by normalizing TCRbeta template counts to usable DNA, which was measured by amplifying reference genes present in all nucleated cells. Repertoire TCRs were annotated as SARS-CoV-2-specific by exact matching of V gene, CDR3 amino acid sequence and J gene to a known reactive TCR set. The reference SARS-CoV-2 TCR set was obtained from MIRA and was filtered for enrichment in COVID-19-positive ImmuneCODE repertoires, whereby public or cross-reactive TCRs were removed. Using the MIRA antigens, annotated TCRs were further analysed by specific ORF or by position within an ORF. Depth was the summed frequency of annotated unique rearrangements, while breadth was defined as annotated unique rearrangements over total unique productive rearrangements. Group comparisons of TCR breadth used two-sided Wilcoxon rank-sum tests. Entries here come from immuneACCESS through TCRdb and include only in-frame sequences with V and J called. Some clones fail to appear in such tables; in the studies checked, an unresolved V gene covers under half of the shortfall, and the cause of the remainder is unknown. V and J calls and clone size are copied from that table; D and trimming were computed from the DNA. Here the sample has about 470,000 clones; 90% occur a single time. Together, the top ten hold around 4.5% of the sample.

Explained via the paper, the treatment or condition label denotes: roughly 19 received Ad26.COV2.S at low or high dose, single or two shots; roughly five received placebo; per-sample allocation not given. For vaccine and placebo recipients, the sequenced repertoires came from samples collected on day 63 after the first injection. Between 29 July and 7 August 2020, Cohort 1b enrolled about 27 adults aged 18-55 years at one site in Boston, USA. As a vaccine, Ad26.COV2.S was a replication-incompetent adenovirus type 26 vector that expressed a prefusion-stabilized SARS-CoV-2 spike protein derived from the original Wuhan strain. Sample: peripheral blood, taken in a trial of Ad26.COV2.S vaccine versus placebo. This clonotype was sampled from a person aged 18-65 years who received the Ad26.COV2.S COVID-19 vaccine or a placebo.

At the DNA level, the sequence is TGTGCCAGCAGCCAGACACTTAACTATGGCTACACCTTC. It codes for CASSQTLNYGYTF. This chain joins TRBV6-2 or TRBV6-3 to TRBJ1-2; confidence is insufficient to name the D gene. Sequences MNHEY (CDR1) and SVGEGT (CDR2) are obtained from the germline V gene. From the cysteine up to the phenylalanine, the CDR3 has a length of 13 residues. CDR3 DNA only is kept here, 39 bases in frame from base 1. The junction carries 9 bases between V and J, which are trimmed by 6 bases and 1 base respectively.